These 29 T cell receptor beta chains came from one sample sequenced in a study of T cells in Graves' hyperthyroidism and ophthalmopathy. Template material for amplifying TCR beta CDR3 regions consisted of RNA transcripts. In the first-round RT-PCR of the TCR CDR3, the HTBI primer set was used. TCRdb reprocessed the multiplex PCR reads via MiXCR and lists one record per CDR3 protein. The table includes around 690,000 distinct CDR3 sequences, under 25% detected once. Source material: blood. The receptors were sampled from a man aged 30 to 39 with Graves' ophthalmopathy.

There are many counts of this clonotype. The rearrangement joins TRBV28 to TRBJ1-5, with D unclear. CDR1 and CDR2 (germline): MDHEN, SYDVKM. Trimming removed 4 bases at V and 9 bases at J, with 16 bases between. This CDR3 has 14 residues. This CDR3 reads CASSSPGPTGPQHF. The CDR3 DNA is TGTGCCAGCAGTTCCCCGGGCCCCACGGGGCCCCAGCATTTT.

Comment on this clonotype: One base away lies a much larger clone, so this may be a sequencing read error. This chain uses TRBV11-2 with TRBJ2-5; a possible D gene is TRBD2 (6 bases). The CDR3 runs 12 residues. V was shortened by 5 bases and J by 7 bases, with 11 bases between the two germline ends. Germline values: CDR1 SGHAT, CDR2 FQNNGV. The CDR3 is CASSSLGGTQYF. The CDR3 DNA reads as TGTGCCAGCAGCAGCCTCGGGGGGACCCAGTACTTC.

The rearrangement uses TRBV3-1 and TRBJ2-7; TRBD2 matches at 7 bases. Germline assignment: CDR1 LGHDT and CDR2 YNNKEL (reference sequence). The CDR3 extends over 16 amino acids. J lost 3 bases, V lost 0 bases, and 8 bases had no gene match. The CDR3 reads CASSQELGAGLYEQYF. The CDR3 nucleotides are TGTGCCAGCAGCCAAGAACTAGGAGCGGGGCTCTACGAGCAGTACTTC.

This clonotype was seen a handful of times. The chain has TRBV14 and TRBJ1-2; 7 positions agree with TRBD1. The CDR3 sequence is 14 residues long. Trimming cost V 1 base and J 4 bases; bases outside gene matches: 3. Germline V lookup: CDR1 SGHDN, CDR2 FVKESK. CDR3 nucleotide sequence: TGTGCCAGCAGCCAAGGAACAGGGGCCTATGGCTACACCTTC. Translation: CASSQGTGAYGYTF. The full variable domain, rest sourced from reference TRBV14 and TRBJ1-2, is EAGVTQFPSHSVIEKGQTVTLRCDPISGHDNLYWYRRVMGKEIKFLLHFVKESKQDESGMPNNRFLAERTGGTYSTLKVQPAELEDSGVYFCASSQGTGAYGYTFGSGTRLTVV.

Of note for this clonotype: This sequence may be a read error, since a much larger clone differs from it by one base. It is likely a read error, because the conserved phenylalanine at the end of the CDR3 is missing. The CDR3 nucleotides read TGCGCCAGCAGCTTGGGAGCCACGGGGAGCACTGAAGCTTTCCTT. This encodes CASSLGATGSTEAFL. This rearrangement joins TRBV5-1 to TRBJ1-1; D unclear. Trimming removed 0 bases at V and 4 bases at J, with 13 bases between. Germline V gene lookup returns CDR1 SGHRS and CDR2 YFSETQ. This CDR3 is 15 amino acids long.

By share, this clonotype counts as large. The chain links TRBV29-1 to TRBJ2-5; D ambiguous. CDR3 length: 13 residues. Looked up from germline, CDR1 is SQVTM and CDR2 is ANQGSEA. Trimming left V 7 bases short and J 4 bases short, with 16 bases between. CDR3: CSGTRAQRETQYF. DNA for the CDR3: TGCAGCGGTACCCGGGCCCAGAGAGAGACCCAGTACTTC.

This clonotype has more than one count but fewer than ten. The chain combines TRBV19 with TRBJ1-4; possible D gene TRBD1, 5 bases. Germline CDR1 is LNHDA and CDR2 is SQIVND (reference sequence). V lost 4 bases and J lost 6, with 18 bases in between. The CDR3 contains 16 residues. The CDR3 loop is CASSSPPPGGDEKLFF. CDR3 nucleotides: TGTGCCAGTAGTAGCCCCCCCCCCGGGGGAGATGAAAAACTGTTTTTT.

A few counts support this clonotype. J is TRBJ2-7 and V is TRBV3-1; tentatively, D is TRBD2 (5 bases). The V and J ends lost 1 base and 0 bases respectively, with 10 bases between them. The CDR3 consists of 15 residues. Germline loops: CDR1 LGHDT, CDR2 YNNKEL (reference sequence). The CDR3 bases are TGTGCCAGCAGCCAAGGGTGGGAGCCCTCCTACGAGCAGTACTTC. Translated, it gives CASSQGWEPSYEQYF.

Note on this clonotype: The germline gene is not matched at one end of the junction; a read error may be the cause. The chain joins TRBV5-5 to TRBJ1-1; possible D gene TRBD1, 5 bases. The germline V gene encodes CDR1 SGHKS and CDR2 YYEKEE (reference sequence). The CDR3 sequence is 15 residues long. The DNA of the CDR3 is TGCGCCAGCAGCCAAGACCTTACGGTTGGGGGTGAAGCTTTCTTT. Amino acid sequence: CASSQDLTVGGEAFF.

V gene TRBV6-2 or TRBV6-3 combines with J gene TRBJ2-2, with D possibly TRBD1 on 5 matching bases. The germline CDR1 and CDR2 sequences are MNHEY and SVGEGT. CDR3 length: 15 amino acids. The V end lost 0 bases, the J end lost 0 bases, and 5 bases lay between the germline ends. In nucleotides, the CDR3 is TGTGCCAGCAGTTACTCGACAGCGAACACCGGGGAGCTGTTTTTT. This gives the protein CASSYSTANTGELFF.

The table lists this clonotype with a few counts. The chain employs TRBV5-1 and TRBJ2-6; D gene uncertain. The CDR3 spans 16 residues. Germline lookup yields CDR1 SGHRS and CDR2 YFSETQ. Trimming pared 2 bases from V and 0 bases from J, leaving 9 bases between. The CDR3 bases are TGCGCCAGCAGCTTTGAAGGACCCTCTGGGGCCAACGTCCTGACTTTC. Its translation is CASSFEGPSGANVLTF. Drawing the rest from reference TRBV5-1 and TRBJ2-6, the complete variable domain is KAGVTQTPRYLIKTRGQQVTLSCSPISGHRSVSWYQQTPGQGLQFLFEYFSETQRNKGNFPGRFSGRQFSNSRSEMNVSTLELGDSALYLCASSFEGPSGANVLTFGAGSRLTVL.

The genes are TRBV7-9 and TRBJ2-1; 11 bases are a match to TRBD2. Germline assignment: CDR1 SEHNR and CDR2 FQNEAQ (reference sequence). CDR3 size: 16 residues. The V segment lost 5 bases and the J segment 7 bases; nucleotides outside the gene matches: 10. CDR3 amino acids: CASSHRSSGRWNEQFF. CDR3 sequence (DNA): TGTGCCAGCAGCCACCGCTCTAGCGGGAGGTGGAATGAGCAGTTCTTC.

This clonotype was counted many times. The rearrangement links TRBV28 to TRBJ2-1, with 7 bases aligning to TRBD2. Germline loops: CDR1 MDHEN, CDR2 SYDVKM. CDR3 length: 15 residues. Trimming took 6 bases from V and 2 from J; bases not matched to a gene: 7. CDR3 protein: CASSLGLVPYNEQFF. For the CDR3, the DNA is TGTGCCAGCAGCCTCGGACTAGTTCCCTACAATGAGCAGTTCTTC.

Many counts were recorded for this clonotype. The rearrangement uses TRBV5-8 and TRBJ1-2; D is uncertain. The germline CDR1 and CDR2 sequences are SGHTS and YDEGEE. The CDR3 loop spans 13 amino acids. With 0 bases removed from V and 4 bases from J, the gap between germline ends came to 7 bases. The DNA for the CDR3 is TGTGCCAGCAGCTTGGAAGCGACCTATGGCTACACCTTC. Amino acid sequence: CASSLEATYGYTF. Full variable domain (rest looked up from reference TRBV5-8 and TRBJ1-2): EAGVTQSPTHLIKTRGQQATLRCSPISGHTSVYWYQQALGLGLQFLLWYDEGEERNRGNFPPRFSGRQFPNYSSELNVNALELEDSALYLCASSLEATYGYTFGSGTRLTVV.

This clonotype was seen at least ten times. The CDR3 DNA is TGCGCCAGCAGCTTGGGGACAGCTGATTCACCCCTCCACTTT. Encoded protein: CASSLGTADSPLHF. This chain links TRBV5-1 with TRBJ1-6; tentative D call: TRBD1 (6 bases). V gave up 0 bases and J gave up 8 bases, with 9 bases separating them. The CDR3 length is 14 residues. In germline, CDR1 is SGHRS, CDR2 YFSETQ.

This clonotype was counted a few times. The V and J genes are TRBV10-1 and TRBJ2-2; 10 positions match TRBD1. The CDR3 contains 12 residues. Trimming at V came to 10 bases and at J to 9 bases, leaving 5 bases not matched to a gene. Germline lookup yields CDR1 WNHNN and CDR2 SYGVQD (reference sequence). The CDR3 loop is CAKTGGLRELFF. Here the CDR3 DNA reads TGCGCCAAGACAGGGGGCCTGAGGGAGCTGTTTTTT.

This clonotype was observed at least ten times. This chain uses TRBV11-2 with TRBJ1-5; D unclear. Germline V lookup: CDR1 SGHAT, CDR2 FQNNGV. This CDR3 spans 15 amino acids. V shed 2 bases and J shed 0 bases, with 8 bases lying between them. CDR3 nucleotides: TGTGCCAGCAGCTTAAGTCCCGCTAGCAATCAGCCCCAGCATTTT. This encodes CASSLSPASNQPQHF.

In this sample, this clonotype turned up a few times. A single base separates this from a much larger clone, so it may be a read error. The V gene is TRBV3-1, the J gene TRBJ1-1; D call uncertain. Germline lookup yields CDR1 LGHDT and CDR2 YNNKEL (reference sequence). This CDR3 is 12 amino acids long. V was cut by 5 bases and J by 4 bases, with 8 bases left in between. CDR3: CASSKGVTEAFF. CDR3 nucleotides: TGTGCCAGCAGCAAAGGTGTCACTGAAGCTTTCTTT. The whole variable domain, filled in from reference TRBV3-1 and TRBJ1-1, reads DTAVSQTPKYLVTQMGNDKSIKCEQNLGHDTMYWYKQDSKKFLKIMFSYNNKELIINETVPNRFSPKSPDKAHLNLHINSLELGDSAVYFCASSKGVTEAFFGQGTRLTVV.

The gene calls are TRBV19 and TRBJ2-2; TRBD1 agrees at 7 bases. In germline, CDR1 is LNHDA, CDR2 SQIVND (reference sequence). With 3 bases clipped from V and 5 bases from J, the junction kept 12 bases outside the gene matches. The CDR3 is 17 residues long. The CDR3 bases are TGTGCCAGTAGTATTTCCAGTGGGACAGTGCCAACCGGGGAGCTGTTTTTT. It is translated as CASSISSGTVPTGELFF.

This clonotype has at least ten counts. The chain recombines TRBV11-2 with TRBJ1-2; no clear D gene. Germline V lookup: CDR1 SGHAT, CDR2 FQNNGV. CDR3 size: 15 residues. The V end lost 7 bases, the J end lost 0 bases, and 15 bases lay between the germline ends. CDR3 sequence reads: CASNSSPVANYGYTF. The CDR3 nucleotides are TGTGCCAGCAACTCCTCACCCGTCGCTAACTATGGCTACACCTTC. The full variable domain, in which reference TRBV11-2 and TRBJ1-2 provide the parts outside the CDR3, is EAGVAQSPRYKIIEKRQSVAFWCNPISGHATLYWYQQILGQGPKLLIQFQNNGVVDDSQLPKDRFSAERLKGVDSTLKIQPAKLEDSAVYLCASNSSPVANYGYTFGSGTRLTVV.

This chain links TRBV6-2 or TRBV6-3 with TRBJ1-1, with D possibly matching TRBD1 (5 bases). Germline assignment: CDR1 MNHEY and CDR2 SVGEGT. The CDR3 has 16 residues. The V end was cut by 4 bases, the J end by 1 base, with 16 bases between. This CDR3 reads CASSFTYPGKNTEAFF. The CDR3 DNA reads TGTGCCAGCAGTTTCACTTACCCAGGGAAGAACACTGAAGCTTTCTTT.

This clonotype occurred a few times. J is TRBJ2-7 and V is TRBV4-2; TRBD1 matches 10 bases. Trimming took 0 bases from V and 3 from J; bases not matched to a gene: 2. This CDR3 is 15 amino acids long. CDR1 is LGHNA, CDR2 YNFKEQ, per germline. The DNA of the CDR3 is TGTGCCAGCAGCCAAGAGACAGGGGGCGGCTACGAGCAGTACTTC. Amino acid sequence: CASSQETGGGYEQYF.

This clonotype was seen only a few times. The V call is TRBV12-3 or TRBV12-4, the J call TRBJ2-3, with D possibly TRBD2 on 5 matching bases. CDR3 length equals 14 residues. Trimming removed 6 bases at V and 0 bases at J, with 10 bases between. The CDR3: CASSPSMSTDTQYF. The CDR3 bases are TGTGCCAGCAGCCCTAGCATGAGCACAGATACGCAGTATTTT.

The table lists this clonotype with many counts. The chain employs TRBV3-1 and TRBJ2-7; maybe TRBD1 (5 bases). V was cut by 1 base and J by 2 bases, with 9 bases left in between. Germline loops: CDR1 LGHDT, CDR2 YNNKEL (reference sequence). CDR3 length: 14 residues. CDR3 DNA sequence: TGTGCCAGCAGCCAAGCCGACAGTCCCTACGAGCAGTACTTC. The encoded protein is CASSQADSPYEQYF.

The genes are TRBV20-1 and TRBJ2-3, with no clear D. The CDR3 covers 15 residues. Germline CDR1 is DFQATT and CDR2 is SNEGSKA (reference sequence). Deletions cut 4 bases from V and 2 bases from J, with 16 bases between. Written as DNA, the CDR3 is TGCAGTGCTACCTTCCTCACAAGTTCCACAGATACGCAGTATTTT. It encodes CSATFLTSSTDTQYF.

As concerns this clonotype: The junction departs from germline at one end; a sequencing error may be responsible. The chain links TRBV24-1 to TRBJ2-1, with 10 bases aligning to TRBD2. The CDR3 runs to 15 residues. From germline, CDR1 is KGHDR and CDR2 SFDVKD. The CDR3 sequence: CATSDRTSGYTEQFF. The CDR3 DNA reads as TGTGCCACCAGTGATAGGACTAGCGGCTACACTGAGCAGTTCTTC.

This clonotype was detected ten times or more. The chain links TRBV5-1 to TRBJ2-1; 10 nucleotides agree with TRBD1. The germline V gene has CDR1 SGHRS and CDR2 YFSETQ. Trimming at V came to 4 bases and at J to 4 bases, leaving 2 bases not matched to a gene. The length of the CDR3 is 14 residues. This CDR3 is CASSEGQGYNEQFF. As DNA, the CDR3 is TGCGCCAGCAGCGAGGGACAGGGGTACAATGAGCAGTTCTTC.

This clonotype was seen a handful of times. The J gene is TRBJ2-7, the V gene TRBV28; 15 bases are shared with TRBD2. Losses at the gene ends were 7 bases for V and 5 bases for J; bases not matched to a gene: 12. There are 17 residues in the CDR3. The germline CDR1 and CDR2 sequences are MDHEN and SYDVKM. The CDR3 sequence: CASNPTVRTSGGDEQYF. The CDR3 region has the DNA TGTGCCAGCAACCCAACGGTGAGGACTAGCGGGGGGGACGAGCAGTACTTC.

This clonotype was seen more than once but under ten times. V and J are TRBV5-1 and TRBJ1-4; the match to TRBD1 covers 8 bases. V trimming: 4 bases; J trimming: 4 bases; junction bases outside the gene matches: 9. The CDR3 loop spans 16 amino acids. Germline-derived CDR1 and CDR2 are SGHRS and YFSETQ. The CDR3 here is CASSLWAGQDNEKLFF. The CDR3 nucleotides are TGCGCCAGCAGCCTGTGGGCGGGACAGGATAATGAAAAACTGTTTTTT.